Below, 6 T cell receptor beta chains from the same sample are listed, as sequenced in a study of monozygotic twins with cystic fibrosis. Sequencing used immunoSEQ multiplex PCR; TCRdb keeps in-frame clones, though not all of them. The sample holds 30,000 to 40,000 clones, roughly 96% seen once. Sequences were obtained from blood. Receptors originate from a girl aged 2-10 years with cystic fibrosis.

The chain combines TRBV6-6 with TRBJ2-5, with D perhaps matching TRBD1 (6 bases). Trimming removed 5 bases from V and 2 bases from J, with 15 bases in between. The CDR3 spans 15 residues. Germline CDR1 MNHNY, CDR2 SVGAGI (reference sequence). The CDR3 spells CASSPTGTIQETQYF. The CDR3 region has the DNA TGTGCCAGCAGTCCCACGGGGACAATTCAAGAGACCCAGTACTTC.

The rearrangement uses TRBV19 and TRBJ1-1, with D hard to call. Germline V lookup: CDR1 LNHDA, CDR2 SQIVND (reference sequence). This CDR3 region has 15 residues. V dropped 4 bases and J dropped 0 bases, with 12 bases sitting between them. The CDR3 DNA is TGTGCCAGTAGTACCCGAGTCGGTGTGAACACTGAAGCTTTCTTT. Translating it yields CASSTRVGVNTEAFF.

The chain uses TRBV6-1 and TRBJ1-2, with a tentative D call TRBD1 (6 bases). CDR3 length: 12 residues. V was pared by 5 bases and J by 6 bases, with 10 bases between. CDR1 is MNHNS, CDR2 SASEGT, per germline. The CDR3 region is CASSLQGNGYTF. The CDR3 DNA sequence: TGTGCCAGCAGTTTACAGGGAAATGGCTACACCTTC.

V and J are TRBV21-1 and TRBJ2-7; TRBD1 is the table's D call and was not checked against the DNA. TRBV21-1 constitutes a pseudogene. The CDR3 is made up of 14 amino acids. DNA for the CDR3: TGTGCCAGCAGTCCTAATAGGGACACCTACGAGCAGTACTTC. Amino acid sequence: CASSPNRDTYEQYF.

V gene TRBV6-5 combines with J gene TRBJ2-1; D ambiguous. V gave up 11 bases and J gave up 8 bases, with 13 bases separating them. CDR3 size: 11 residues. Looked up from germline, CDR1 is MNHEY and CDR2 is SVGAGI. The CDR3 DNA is TGTGCCGCTAAGCTCGGGTATGAGCAGTTCTTC. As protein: CAAKLGYEQFF.

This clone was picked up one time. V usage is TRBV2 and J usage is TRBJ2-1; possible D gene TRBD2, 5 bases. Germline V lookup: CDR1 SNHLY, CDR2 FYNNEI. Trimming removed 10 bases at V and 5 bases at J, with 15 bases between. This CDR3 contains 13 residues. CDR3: CATLLGRHNEQFF. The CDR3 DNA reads TGTGCCACCCTGCTGGGGAGACACAATGAGCAGTTCTTC. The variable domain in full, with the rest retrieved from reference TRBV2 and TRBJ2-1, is EPEVTQTPSHQVTQMGQEVILRCVPISNHLYFYWYRQILGQKVEFLVSFYNNEISEKSEIFDDQFSVERPDGSNFTLKIRSTKLEDSAMYFCATLLGRHNEQFFGPGTRLTVL.